This TCR beta chain is from a study of beta chain features in type 1 diabetes. Across the study: There were 107,917,701 sorted cells examined across all samples. Findings of the study overall: For Type 1 diabetes patients, all four CD4+ subsets carried TCRB CDR3s that were moderately but significantly shorter.

This clone was picked up a small number of times. Its antigen is as yet unknown. The study reverse transcribed the entire isolated RNA, so it sequenced expressed TCRB transcripts. The table came from immunoSEQ multiplex PCR; TCRdb's copy has only in-frame clones and leaves some out. The sample records about 660,000 clones, over 12% being singletons. Trimming left V 4 bases short and J 9 bases short, with 20 bases between. The CDR3 consists of 15 residues. Germline CDR1 is MNHEY and CDR2 is SVGAGI. The clonotype was recovered from a man aged 18 to 29 with type 1 diabetes. Sequencing was performed on naive CD4+ T cells from blood. The chain links TRBV6-5 to TRBJ2-3, with D possibly matching TRBD2 (6 bases). CDR3 bases: TGTGCCAGCAGTTTCACCACGGAGGGGACCGGCACGCAGTATTTT. It is translated as CASSFTTEGTGTQYF.